The 28 T cell receptor beta chains below were found in one sample sequenced in a study of T-cell reconstitution after alpha-beta-depleted transplantation in children. Molecular barcoding with unique molecular identifiers was used for the TCRbeta library. TCRdb passed the PCR reads through MiXCR, listing each CDR3 protein once. The sample has about 540,000 distinct CDR3 sequences; about a sixth are singletons. Sequencing was performed on PBMCs from the stem cell graft donor, taken from the stem cell graft. Receptor source: a human donor who donated a stem cell graft to a child with acute lymphoblastic leukemia.

This chain uses TRBV12-3 or TRBV12-4 with TRBJ2-3; D remains ambiguous. Trimming left V 6 bases short and J 1 base short, with 14 bases between. This CDR3 is 15 amino acids long. The CDR3 DNA reads TGTGCCAGCAGACAGACACGTCTGGGCACAGATACGCAGTATTTT. This translates into CASRQTRLGTDTQYF.

V and J are TRBV29-1 and TRBJ2-7, with 9 bases identical to TRBD2. CDR1 is SQVTM, CDR2 ANQGSEA, per germline. Trimming removed 5 bases from V and 3 bases from J; junction bases left unmatched: 5. The CDR3 has 13 amino acids. In DNA form, the CDR3 reads TGCAGCGTTCGGACTAGCGACTTCTACGAGCAGTACTTC. Translating gives CSVRTSDFYEQYF.

CDR3 DNA sequence: TGTGGGTCCAGGGGGCGAGGGACCCAGTACTTC. Residues: CGSRGRGTQYF. The chain is built from TRBV12-3 or TRBV12-4 and TRBJ2-5; 8 bases map to TRBD1. This CDR3 has 11 amino acids.

The chain has TRBV5-1 and TRBJ2-2; D may be TRBD2 (5 bases). Germline V gives CDR1 SGHRS, CDR2 YFSETQ. The CDR3 totals 15 residues. V gave up 4 bases and J gave up 6 bases, with 16 bases separating them. The CDR3 sequence: CASSIVDSLSGELFF. For the CDR3, the DNA is TGCGCCAGCAGCATAGTGGACTCACTCTCCGGGGAGCTGTTTTTT.

The chain employs TRBV29-1 and TRBJ1-4; 7 nucleotides line up with TRBD1. This CDR3 comprises 12 residues. CDR1 and CDR2 from the germline V gene are SQVTM and ANQGSEA. V gave up 6 bases and J gave up 6 bases; unmatched junction bases: 4. The CDR3, as DNA: TGCAGCGTAGGGGGCTTAGATGAAAAACTGTTTTTT. Amino acid sequence: CSVGGLDEKLFF.

This chain uses TRBV5-1 with TRBJ2-3; 10 bases match TRBD2. J was trimmed by 6 bases and V by 5 bases; bases with no gene match: 9. The CDR3 has 15 residues. In germline, CDR1 is SGHRS, CDR2 YFSETQ. This CDR3 reads CASSFSGRSLDTQYF. The CDR3 DNA is TGCGCCAGCAGTTTTAGCGGGAGGAGTTTGGATACGCAGTATTTT.

V and J are TRBV11-2 and TRBJ2-7, with D possibly called TRBD1 or TRBD2 (5 bases each). This CDR3 has 16 amino acids. Trimming left V 1 base short and J 4 bases short, with 17 bases between. The germline gives CDR1 SGHAT, CDR2 FQNNGV. The CDR3 coding sequence is TGTGCCAGCAGCTTAGGGACCGGGACGAACTTATACGAGCAGTACTTC. As protein: CASSLGTGTNLYEQYF.

The sample holds a few counts of this clonotype. The chain combines TRBV12-3 or TRBV12-4 with TRBJ1-5, with D unclear. The CDR3 consists of 11 residues. The V and J ends lost 1 base and 11 bases respectively, with 6 bases between them. For the CDR3, the DNA is TGTGCCAGCAGTTTAGGTCGAGCCCAGCATTTT. Amino acids: CASSLGRAQHF.

This clonotype came up once. A much larger clone differs from this one at a single base, so this may be a read error. This chain uses TRBV5-1 with TRBJ1-1, with TRBD1 matching 9 bases. Germline V gene lookup returns CDR1 SGHRS and CDR2 YFSETQ. The CDR3 is 15 amino acids. This CDR3 is CASSLTGTGNTEPFF. In DNA form, the CDR3 reads TGCGCCAGCAGCTTGACCGGGACAGGGAACACTGAACCTTTCTTT. Complete variable domain (other parts from reference TRBV5-1 and TRBJ1-1): KAGVTQTPRYLIKTRGQQVTLSCSPISGHRSVSWYQQTPGQGLQFLFEYFSETQRNKGNFPGRFSGRQFSNSRSEMNVSTLELGDSALYLCASSLTGTGNTEPFFGQGTRLTVV.

The chain couples TRBV5-1 to TRBJ2-3; 13 nucleotides line up with TRBD2. The CDR3 contains 18 residues. Per the germline V gene, CDR1 is SGHRS and CDR2 is YFSETQ. With V trimmed by 5 bases and J by 0 bases, 9 bases remained unmatched. This chain's CDR3 is CASRRTGTSGESTDTQYF. The DNA for the CDR3 is TGCGCCAGCAGGCGGACCGGGACTAGCGGGGAAAGCACAGATACGCAGTATTTT.

This clonotype was detected only a few times. CDR3 coding DNA: TGTGCCAGCAGTTCCCCCGGGAGCCGAACCAACAATGAGCAGTTCTTC. Protein product: CASSSPGSRTNNEQFF. V gene TRBV12-3 or TRBV12-4 combines with J gene TRBJ2-1, with a weak D call TRBD2 (6 bases). The CDR3 length is 16 residues. Deletions cut 4 bases from V and 5 bases from J, with 18 bases between.

This chain uses TRBV7-9 with TRBJ1-5; no reliable D call. Between the trimmed V and J ends, which lost 4 bases and 3 bases, there was a span of 7 bases. Germline V gene lookup returns CDR1 SEHNR and CDR2 FQNEAQ (reference sequence). This CDR3 region has 13 residues. CDR3 nucleotides: TGTGCCAGCAGCTCTCAGTCCAATCAGCCCCAGCATTTT. Translated: CASSSQSNQPQHF.

The rearrangement joins TRBV5-1 to TRBJ1-5, with 8 bases identical to TRBD1. Trimming at V came to 0 bases and at J to 4 bases, leaving 3 bases not matched to a gene. The CDR3 has 15 residues. The germline CDR1 and CDR2 sequences are SGHRS and YFSETQ. This chain's CDR3 is CASSLEGTGNQPQHF. In nucleotides, the CDR3 is TGCGCCAGCAGCTTGGAGGGGACAGGTAATCAGCCCCAGCATTTT.

CDR3 protein: CSARKTGPMNTEAFF. The CDR3 region has the DNA TGCAGTGCTAGAAAAACAGGGCCGATGAACACTGAAGCTTTCTTT. V is TRBV20-1 and J is TRBJ1-1; perhaps TRBD1 as D (6 bases). Per the germline V gene, CDR1 is DFQATT and CDR2 is SNEGSKA (reference sequence). The V end was cut by 2 bases, the J end by 0 bases, with 13 bases between. The CDR3 covers 15 residues.

This clonotype was detected many times. The rearrangement links TRBV11-2 to TRBJ2-7, with 8 bases fitting TRBD1. Unmatched junction bases numbered 5, after V lost 4 bases and J lost 0 bases. Germline CDR1 SGHAT, CDR2 FQNNGV. The CDR3 has 15 amino acids. The CDR3, as DNA: TGTGCCAGCAGCTCCCAGGGGGCGATCTCCTACGAGCAGTACTTC. This translates into CASSSQGAISYEQYF. The full variable domain, rest sourced from reference TRBV11-2 and TRBJ2-7, is EAGVAQSPRYKIIEKRQSVAFWCNPISGHATLYWYQQILGQGPKLLIQFQNNGVVDDSQLPKDRFSAERLKGVDSTLKIQPAKLEDSAVYLCASSSQGAISYEQYFGPGTRLTVT.

This clonotype was observed a handful of times. The chain joins TRBV12-3 or TRBV12-4 to TRBJ1-2, with 8 bases aligning to TRBD1. The CDR3 covers 13 residues. V gave up 5 bases and J gave up 7 bases; unmatched junction bases: 6. In DNA, the CDR3 is TGTGCCAGCAGTATCAGGGGGCCGGGTGGCTACACCTTC. The encoded protein is CASSIRGPGGYTF.

This chain uses TRBV9 with TRBJ2-5; the D call may be TRBD1 or TRBD2 (6 bases each). The V gene lost 0 bases and the J gene lost 3 bases, with 15 bases spanning the gap. Germline assignment: CDR1 SGDLS and CDR2 YYNGEE. This CDR3 has 16 residues. CDR3 DNA: TGTGCCAGCAGCGTAGAGGGGGGCTACAGGAAAGAGACCCAGTACTTC. Amino acid sequence: CASSVEGGYRKETQYF.

This rearrangement joins TRBV7-3 to TRBJ1-2, with D possibly TRBD1 on 5 matching bases. The V end lost 0 bases, the J end lost 6 bases, and 8 bases lay between the germline ends. CDR3 length: 13 amino acids. CDR1 SGHTA and CDR2 FQGTGA come from the germline V gene. CDR3 in DNA: TGTGCCAGCAGCTTAACAAAAGGGGATGGCTACACCTTC. It specifies CASSLTKGDGYTF.

The V call is TRBV29-1, the J call TRBJ2-2; D gene unclear. The CDR3 sequence is 15 residues long. V gave up 5 bases and J gave up 2 bases, with 15 bases separating them. In germline, CDR1 is SQVTM, CDR2 ANQGSEA. The CDR3 region is CSVITNWYNTGELFF. CDR3 in DNA: TGCAGCGTTATCACCAACTGGTATAACACCGGGGAGCTGTTTTTT.

V is TRBV12-3 or TRBV12-4 and J is TRBJ1-5, with a tentative D call TRBD1 (5 bases). V was pared by 6 bases and J by 2 bases, with 17 bases between. CDR3 length: 16 residues. The CDR3 reads CASSAGILVGNQPQHF. The CDR3 DNA sequence: TGTGCCAGCAGCGCAGGGATTTTAGTTGGCAATCAGCCCCAGCATTTT.

The chain employs TRBV20-1 and TRBJ2-1, with 9 bases fitting TRBD2. This CDR3 is built from 19 residues. V shed 6 bases, J shed 1 base, and the junction held 19 bases outside the gene matches. CDR1 and CDR2 (germline): DFQATT, SNEGSKA (reference sequence). The CDR3 protein is CSAELAEREDGGSYNEQFF. Written as DNA, the CDR3 is TGCAGTGCCGAGTTAGCCGAGCGGGAGGATGGCGGATCCTACAATGAGCAGTTCTTC.

CDR3 loop: CASSVGQGPTEAFF. In DNA form, the CDR3 reads TGTGCCAGCAGCGTAGGACAGGGTCCCACTGAAGCTTTCTTT. This chain uses TRBV9 with TRBJ1-1; TRBD1 matches at 7 bases. Germline assignment: CDR1 SGDLS and CDR2 YYNGEE. The V segment lost 0 bases and the J segment 4 bases; nucleotides outside the gene matches: 3. This CDR3 has 14 residues.

The chain combines TRBV10-1 with TRBJ2-7, with 9 bases that match TRBD1. Germline CDR1 and CDR2: WNHNN and SYGVQD (reference sequence). The CDR3 runs to 12 residues. CDR3 residues: CGGQGPSYEQYF. The DNA of the CDR3 is TGCGGGGGACAGGGTCCCTCCTACGAGCAGTACTTC.

Regarding this clonotype: This may be a read error: a much more frequent sequence differs by one nucleotide. The gene calls are TRBV27 and TRBJ2-1; 8 nucleotides line up with TRBD1. The germline CDR1 and CDR2 sequences are MNHEY and SMNVEV (reference sequence). The length of the CDR3 is 13 residues. The CDR3 DNA follows: TGTGCCAGCCGCCGACAGGGGAAGGATGACCAGTTCTTC. As protein: CASRRQGKDDQFF.

Regarding this clonotype: This may be a read error: a much more frequent sequence differs by one nucleotide. DNA for the CDR3: TGCGCCAGCAGCTTGTGGGGGGCCGCTGAAGCTTTCTTT. Amino acid sequence: CASSLWGAAEAFF. V usage is TRBV5-1 and J usage is TRBJ1-1; perhaps TRBD1 as D (6 bases). Looked up from germline, CDR1 is SGHRS and CDR2 is YFSETQ. The CDR3 runs to 13 residues. Trimming pared 1 base from V and 6 bases from J, leaving 10 bases between. Full variable domain (remainder filled in from reference TRBV5-1 and TRBJ1-1): KAGVTQTPRYLIKTRGQQVTLSCSPISGHRSVSWYQQTPGQGLQFLFEYFSETQRNKGNFPGRFSGRQFSNSRSEMNVSTLELGDSALYLCASSLWGAAEAFFGQGTRLTVV.

The chain combines TRBV5-1 with TRBJ2-2; no clear D gene. Germline assignment: CDR1 SGHRS and CDR2 YFSETQ. The CDR3 has 15 amino acids. Trimming removed 2 bases from V and 1 base from J, with 9 bases in between. Written as DNA, the CDR3 is TGCGCCAGCAGCTTCAGTGGGAAGAACACCGGGGAGCTGTTTTTT. Amino acids: CASSFSGKNTGELFF.

This clonotype was detected many times. The V call is TRBV12-3 or TRBV12-4, the J call TRBJ1-1; no reliable D call. The V and J ends lost 3 bases and 0 bases respectively, with 5 bases between them. The CDR3 extends over 13 amino acids. CDR3 coding DNA: TGTGCCAGCAGTTTCAGCCTGAACACTGAAGCTTTCTTT. Its protein is CASSFSLNTEAFF.

This clonotype appeared many times. The chain has TRBV5-5 and TRBJ2-1; unclear D gene. The germline V gene encodes CDR1 SGHKS and CDR2 YYEKEE (reference sequence). This CDR3 contains 13 residues. V was cut by 0 bases and J by 10 bases, with 11 bases left in between. Here the CDR3 DNA reads TGTGCCAGCAGCTTGGGGCGGCGCCTCGAGCAGTTCTTC. It yields the protein CASSLGRRLEQFF.